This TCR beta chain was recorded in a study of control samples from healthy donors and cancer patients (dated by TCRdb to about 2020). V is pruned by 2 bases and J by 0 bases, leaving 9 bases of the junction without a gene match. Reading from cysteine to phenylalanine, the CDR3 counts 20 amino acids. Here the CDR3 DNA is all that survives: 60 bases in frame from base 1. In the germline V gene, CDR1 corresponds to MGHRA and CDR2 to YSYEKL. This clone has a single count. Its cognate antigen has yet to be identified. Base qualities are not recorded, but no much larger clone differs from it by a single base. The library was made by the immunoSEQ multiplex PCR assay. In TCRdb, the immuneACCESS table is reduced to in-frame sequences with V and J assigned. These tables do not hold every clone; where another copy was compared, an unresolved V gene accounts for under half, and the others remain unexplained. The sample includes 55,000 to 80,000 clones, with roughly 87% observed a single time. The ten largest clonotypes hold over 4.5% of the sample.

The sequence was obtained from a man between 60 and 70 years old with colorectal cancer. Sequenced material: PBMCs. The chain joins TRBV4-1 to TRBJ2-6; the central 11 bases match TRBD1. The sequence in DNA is TGCGCCAGCAGCCAACCATCAGGGGGGACAGGGGGCTCTGGGGCCAACGTCCTGACTTTC. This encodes CASSQPSGGTGGSGANVLTF.